This T cell receptor (beta chain) was sequenced during a study of CD8+ T cells in alopecia areata. Noted treatment: oral pan-JAK inhibitor, 5-10 mg twice daily. From germline, CDR1 is SGHTA and CDR2 FQGNSA. V lost 2 bases and J 8 bases, leaving 9 bases between the germline ends. This CDR3 spans 12 amino acids. Sequencing used cDNA as its template, made by extracting RNA and reverse transcribing it. Produced via immunoSEQ multiplex PCR; TCRdb's table is partial and in-frame only. The data hold 150,000 to 200,000 clones, with roughly 60% observed a single time. The gene calls are TRBV7-2 and TRBJ1-1; D gene uncertain. The TCR originated in a human donor with alopecia areata. The source material was CD4+ T cells sorted from blood, sampled at week 24, from a patient treated with tofacitinib. In DNA, the CDR3 is TGTGCCAGCAGCTTACTAAATATCGAAGCTTTCTTT. Its translation is CASSLLNIEAFF.